This T cell receptor beta chain originates from a study of OX40 agonist ivuxolimab in advanced cancers. About the research overall: People who had prior anti-PD-1, anti-PD-L1 or anti-CTLA-4 therapy could take part, and less than 50% had some.

A single count supports this clone. Sequencing was performed with immunoSEQ multiplex PCR; in TCRdb, only in-frame clones are kept and a portion is missing. The profile shows tens of thousands of clones, about 90% of them singletons. This CDR3 comprises 12 residues. Per the germline V gene, CDR1 is MDHEN and CDR2 is SYDVKM. V was pared by 5 bases and J by 3 bases, with 8 bases between. The sequence was collected from an adult with an advanced solid tumor such as melanoma, head and neck, liver or kidney cancer. The rearrangement joins TRBV28 to TRBJ2-7, with no clear D. The source was CD4+ or CD8+ T cells sorted from blood, collected in a trial of the OX40 agonist ivuxolimab. CDR3 coding DNA: TGTGCCAGCAGTCCCGACCTCTACGAGCAGTACTTC. This encodes CASSPDLYEQYF.